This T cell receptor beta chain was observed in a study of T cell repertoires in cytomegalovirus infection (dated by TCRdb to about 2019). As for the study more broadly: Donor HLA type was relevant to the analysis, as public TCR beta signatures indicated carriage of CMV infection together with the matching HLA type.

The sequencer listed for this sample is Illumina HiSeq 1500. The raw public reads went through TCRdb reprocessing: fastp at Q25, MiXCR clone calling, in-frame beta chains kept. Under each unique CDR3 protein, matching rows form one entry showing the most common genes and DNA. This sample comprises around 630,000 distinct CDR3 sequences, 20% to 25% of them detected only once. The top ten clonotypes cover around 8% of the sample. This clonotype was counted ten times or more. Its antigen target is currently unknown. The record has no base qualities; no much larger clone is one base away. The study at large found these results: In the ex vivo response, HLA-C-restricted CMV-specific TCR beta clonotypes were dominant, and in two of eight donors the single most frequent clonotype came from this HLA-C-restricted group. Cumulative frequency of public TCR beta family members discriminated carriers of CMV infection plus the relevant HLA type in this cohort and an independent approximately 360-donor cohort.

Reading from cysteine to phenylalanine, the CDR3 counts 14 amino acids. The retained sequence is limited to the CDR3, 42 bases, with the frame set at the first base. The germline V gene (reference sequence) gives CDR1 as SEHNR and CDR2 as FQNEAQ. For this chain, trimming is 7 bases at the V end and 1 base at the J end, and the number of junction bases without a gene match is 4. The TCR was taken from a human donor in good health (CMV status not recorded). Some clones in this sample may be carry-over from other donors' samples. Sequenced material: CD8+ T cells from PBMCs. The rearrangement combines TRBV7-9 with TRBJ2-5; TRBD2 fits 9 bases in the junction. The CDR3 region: CASKERGVQETQYF. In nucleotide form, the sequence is TGTGCCAGCAAGGAGCGGGGGGTCCAAGAGACCCAGTACTTC.